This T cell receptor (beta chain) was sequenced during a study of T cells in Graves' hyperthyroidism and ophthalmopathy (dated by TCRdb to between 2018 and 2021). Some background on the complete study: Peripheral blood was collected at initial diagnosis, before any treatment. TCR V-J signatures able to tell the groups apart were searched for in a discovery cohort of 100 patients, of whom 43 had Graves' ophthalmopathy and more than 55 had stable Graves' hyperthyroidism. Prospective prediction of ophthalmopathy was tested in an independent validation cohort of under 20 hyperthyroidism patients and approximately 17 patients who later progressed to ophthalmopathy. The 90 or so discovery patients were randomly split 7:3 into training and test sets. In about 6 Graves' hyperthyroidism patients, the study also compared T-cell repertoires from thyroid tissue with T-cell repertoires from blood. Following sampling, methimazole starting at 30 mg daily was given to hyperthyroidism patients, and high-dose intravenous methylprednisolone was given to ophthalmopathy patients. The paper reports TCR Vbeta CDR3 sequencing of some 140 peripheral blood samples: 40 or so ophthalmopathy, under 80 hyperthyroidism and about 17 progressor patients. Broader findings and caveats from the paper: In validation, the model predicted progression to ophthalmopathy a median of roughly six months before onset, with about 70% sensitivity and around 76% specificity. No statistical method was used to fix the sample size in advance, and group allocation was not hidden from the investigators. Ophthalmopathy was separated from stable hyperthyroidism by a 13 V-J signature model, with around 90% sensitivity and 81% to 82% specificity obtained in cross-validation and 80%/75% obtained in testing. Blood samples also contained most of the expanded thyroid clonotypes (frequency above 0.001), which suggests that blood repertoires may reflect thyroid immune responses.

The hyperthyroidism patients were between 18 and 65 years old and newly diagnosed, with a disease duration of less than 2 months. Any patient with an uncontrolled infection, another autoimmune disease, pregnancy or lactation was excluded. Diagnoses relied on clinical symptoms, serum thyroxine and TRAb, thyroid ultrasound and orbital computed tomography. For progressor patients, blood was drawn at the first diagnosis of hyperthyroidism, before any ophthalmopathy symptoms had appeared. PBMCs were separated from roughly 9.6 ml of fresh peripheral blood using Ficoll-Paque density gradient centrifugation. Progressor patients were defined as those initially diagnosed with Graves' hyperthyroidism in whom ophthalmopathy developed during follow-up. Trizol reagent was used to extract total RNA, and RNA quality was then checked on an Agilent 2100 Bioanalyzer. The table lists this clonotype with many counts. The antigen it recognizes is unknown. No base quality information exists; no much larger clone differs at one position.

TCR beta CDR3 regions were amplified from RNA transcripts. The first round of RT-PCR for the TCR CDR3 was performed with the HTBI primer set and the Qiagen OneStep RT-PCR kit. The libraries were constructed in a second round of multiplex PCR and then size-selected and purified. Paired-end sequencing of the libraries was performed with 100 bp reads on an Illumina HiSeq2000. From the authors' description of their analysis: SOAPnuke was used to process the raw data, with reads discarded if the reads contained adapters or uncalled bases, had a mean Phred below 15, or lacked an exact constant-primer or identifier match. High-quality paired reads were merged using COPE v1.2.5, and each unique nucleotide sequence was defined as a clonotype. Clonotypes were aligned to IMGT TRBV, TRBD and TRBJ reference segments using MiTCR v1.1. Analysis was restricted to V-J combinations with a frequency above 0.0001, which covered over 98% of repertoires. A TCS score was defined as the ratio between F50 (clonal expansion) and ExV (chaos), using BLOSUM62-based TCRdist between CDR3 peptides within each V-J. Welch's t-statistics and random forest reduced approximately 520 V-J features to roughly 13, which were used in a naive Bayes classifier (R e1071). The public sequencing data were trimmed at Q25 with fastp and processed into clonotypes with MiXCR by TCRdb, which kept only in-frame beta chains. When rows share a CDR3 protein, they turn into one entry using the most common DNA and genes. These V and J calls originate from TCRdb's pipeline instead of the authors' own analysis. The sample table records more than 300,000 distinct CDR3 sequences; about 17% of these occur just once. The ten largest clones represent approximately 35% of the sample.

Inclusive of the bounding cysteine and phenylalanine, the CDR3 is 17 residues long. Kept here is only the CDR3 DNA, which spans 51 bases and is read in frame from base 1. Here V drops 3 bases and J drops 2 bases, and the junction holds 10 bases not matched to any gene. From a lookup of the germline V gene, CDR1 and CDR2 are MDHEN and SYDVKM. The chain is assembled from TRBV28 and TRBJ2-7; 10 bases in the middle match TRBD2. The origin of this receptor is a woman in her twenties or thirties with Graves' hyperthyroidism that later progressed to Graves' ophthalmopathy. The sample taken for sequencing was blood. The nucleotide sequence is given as TGTGCCAGCAGTTTCTGGCCTAGCGGGGGTGTGGCCTACGAGCAGTACTTC. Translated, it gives CASSFWPSGGVAYEQYF.